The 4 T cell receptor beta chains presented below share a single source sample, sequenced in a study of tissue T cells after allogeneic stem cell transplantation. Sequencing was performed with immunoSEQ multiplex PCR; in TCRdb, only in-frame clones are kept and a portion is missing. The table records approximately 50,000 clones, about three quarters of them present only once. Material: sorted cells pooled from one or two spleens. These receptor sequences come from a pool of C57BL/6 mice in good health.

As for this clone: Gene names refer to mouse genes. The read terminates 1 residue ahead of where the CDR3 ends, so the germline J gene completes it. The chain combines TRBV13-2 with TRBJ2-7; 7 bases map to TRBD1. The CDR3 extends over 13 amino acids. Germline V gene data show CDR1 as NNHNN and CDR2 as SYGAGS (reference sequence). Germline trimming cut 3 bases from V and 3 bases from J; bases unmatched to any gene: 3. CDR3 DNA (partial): TGTGCCAGCGGTGGGGACAGACTCTATGAACAGTAC. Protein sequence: CASGGDRLYEQY. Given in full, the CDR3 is CASGGDRLYEQYF.

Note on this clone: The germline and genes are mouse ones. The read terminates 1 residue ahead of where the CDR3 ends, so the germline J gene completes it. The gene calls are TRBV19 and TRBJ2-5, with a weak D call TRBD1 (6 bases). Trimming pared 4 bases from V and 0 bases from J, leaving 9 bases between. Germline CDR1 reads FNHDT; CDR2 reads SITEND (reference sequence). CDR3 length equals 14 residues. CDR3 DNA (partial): TGTGCCAGCAGTCCACAGGGTAACCAAGACACCCAGTAC. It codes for CASSPQGNQDTQY. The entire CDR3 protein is CASSPQGNQDTQYF.

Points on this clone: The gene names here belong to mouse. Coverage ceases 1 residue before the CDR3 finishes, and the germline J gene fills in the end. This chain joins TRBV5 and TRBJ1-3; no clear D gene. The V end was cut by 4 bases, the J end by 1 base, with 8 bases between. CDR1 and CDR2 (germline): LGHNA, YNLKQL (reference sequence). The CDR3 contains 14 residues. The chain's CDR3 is CASSRDNSGNTLYF. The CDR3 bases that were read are TGTGCCAGCAGCCGAGACAACTCTGGAAATACGCTCTAT.

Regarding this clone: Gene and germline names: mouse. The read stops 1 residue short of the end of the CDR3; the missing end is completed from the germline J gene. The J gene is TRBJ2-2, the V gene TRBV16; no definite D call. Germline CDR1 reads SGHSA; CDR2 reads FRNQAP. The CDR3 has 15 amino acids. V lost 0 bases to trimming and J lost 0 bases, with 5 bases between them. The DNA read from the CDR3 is TGTGCAAGCAGCTTAGACAGTGCAAACACCGGGCAGCTCTAC. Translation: CASSLDSANTGQLY. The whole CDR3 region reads CASSLDSANTGQLYF. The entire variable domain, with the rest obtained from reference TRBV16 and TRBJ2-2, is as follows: NAGVIQTPRHKVTGKGQEATLWCEPISGHSAVFWYRQTIVQGLEFLTYFRNQAPIDDSGMPKERFSAQMPNQSHSTLKIQSTQPQDSAVYLCASSLDSANTGQLYFGEGSKLTVL.